The present T cell receptor (beta chain) was sequenced within a study of cytomegalovirus exposure and HLA in healthy donors. The CDR3 spans 15 residues. CDR1 and CDR2 from the germline V gene are SGHTA and FQGTGA. V trimming: 5 bases; J trimming: 4 bases; junction bases outside the gene matches: 3. General study results and limits: Researchers reported that a few CMV-associated chains were confirmed in vitro as CMV antigen-specific.

Turning to this clone: What it recognizes is unknown.

The table came from immunoSEQ multiplex PCR; TCRdb's copy has only in-frame clones and leaves some out. The table records under 85,000 clones, approximately 94% of them present only once. The chain is built from TRBV7-3 and TRBJ2-1, with 12 bases that match TRBD2. This receptor was obtained from a woman aged 18-30 years in good health and CMV-seropositive. Sequencing used PBMCs. The CDR3 region has the DNA TGTGCCAGCAGCGAAGGACTAGCGGGGTACAATGAGCAGTTCTTC. Amino acids: CASSEGLAGYNEQFF.